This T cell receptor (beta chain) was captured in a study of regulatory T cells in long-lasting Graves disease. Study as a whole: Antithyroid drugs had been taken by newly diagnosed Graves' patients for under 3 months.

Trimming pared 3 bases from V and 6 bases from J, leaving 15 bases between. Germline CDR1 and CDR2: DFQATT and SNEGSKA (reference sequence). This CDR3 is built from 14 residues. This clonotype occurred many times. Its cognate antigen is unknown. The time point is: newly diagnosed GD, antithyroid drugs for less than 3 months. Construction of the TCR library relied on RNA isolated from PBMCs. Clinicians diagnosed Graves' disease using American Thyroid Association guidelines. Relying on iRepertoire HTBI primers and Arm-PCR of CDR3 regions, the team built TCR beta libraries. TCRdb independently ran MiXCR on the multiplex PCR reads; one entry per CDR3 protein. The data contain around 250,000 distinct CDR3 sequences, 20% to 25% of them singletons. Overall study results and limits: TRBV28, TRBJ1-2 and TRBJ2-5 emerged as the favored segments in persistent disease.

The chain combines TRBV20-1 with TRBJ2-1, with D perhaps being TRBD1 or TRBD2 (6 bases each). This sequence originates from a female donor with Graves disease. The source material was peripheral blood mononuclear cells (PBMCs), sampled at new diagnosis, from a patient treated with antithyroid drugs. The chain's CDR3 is CSASYGGLINEQFF. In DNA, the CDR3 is TGCAGTGCTAGTTACGGGGGCCTGATCAATGAGCAGTTCTTC.